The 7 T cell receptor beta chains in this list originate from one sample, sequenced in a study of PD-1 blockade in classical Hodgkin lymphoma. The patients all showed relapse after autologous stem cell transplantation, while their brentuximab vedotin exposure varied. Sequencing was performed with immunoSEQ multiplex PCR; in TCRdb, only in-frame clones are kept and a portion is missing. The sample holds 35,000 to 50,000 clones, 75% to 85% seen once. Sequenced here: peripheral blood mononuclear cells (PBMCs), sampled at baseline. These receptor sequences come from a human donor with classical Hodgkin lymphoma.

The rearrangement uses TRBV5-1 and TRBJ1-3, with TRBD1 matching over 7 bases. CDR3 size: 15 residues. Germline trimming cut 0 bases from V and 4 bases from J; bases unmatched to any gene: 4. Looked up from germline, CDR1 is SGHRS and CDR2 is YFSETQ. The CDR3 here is CASSLATGRGNTIYF. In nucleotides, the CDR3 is TGCGCCAGCAGCTTGGCGACAGGGAGGGGAAACACCATATATTTT.

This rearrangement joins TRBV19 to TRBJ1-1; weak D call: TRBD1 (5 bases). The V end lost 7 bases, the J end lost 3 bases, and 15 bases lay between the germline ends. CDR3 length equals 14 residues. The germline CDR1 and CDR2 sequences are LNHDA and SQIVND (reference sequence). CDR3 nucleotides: TGTGCCAGTACCTCATGGGGGGATTACACTGAAGCTTTCTTT. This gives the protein CASTSWGDYTEAFF.

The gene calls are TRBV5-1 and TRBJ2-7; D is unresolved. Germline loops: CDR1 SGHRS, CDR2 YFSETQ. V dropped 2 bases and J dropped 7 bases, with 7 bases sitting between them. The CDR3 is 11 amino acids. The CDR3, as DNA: TGCGCCAGCAGCTTAGTCGGGGAGCAGTACTTC. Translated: CASSLVGEQYF.

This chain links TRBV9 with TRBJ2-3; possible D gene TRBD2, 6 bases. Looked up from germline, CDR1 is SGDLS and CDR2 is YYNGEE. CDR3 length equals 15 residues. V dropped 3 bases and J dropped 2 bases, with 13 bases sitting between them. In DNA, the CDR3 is TGTGCCAGCAGCGGGCCGGGACTCTTCACAGATACGCAGTATTTT. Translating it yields CASSGPGLFTDTQYF.

The CDR3 DNA reads TGTGCCTCACAGGTCCCAGGGTCCACTGAAGCTTTCTTT. This sequence encodes CASQVPGSTEAFF. This chain connects TRBV6-5 to TRBJ1-1; D is perhaps TRBD1 (5 bases). The CDR3 runs to 13 residues. Trimming stripped 11 bases from V and 4 bases from J, with 17 bases between. In germline, CDR1 is MNHEY, CDR2 SVGAGI.

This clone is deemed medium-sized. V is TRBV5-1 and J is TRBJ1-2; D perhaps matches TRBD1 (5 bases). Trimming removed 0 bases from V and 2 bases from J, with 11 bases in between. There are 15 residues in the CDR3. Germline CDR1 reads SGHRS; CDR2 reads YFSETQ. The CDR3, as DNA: TGCGCCAGCAGCTTGGGGTCAGGGCCCAACTATGGCTACACCTTC. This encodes CASSLGSGPNYGYTF.

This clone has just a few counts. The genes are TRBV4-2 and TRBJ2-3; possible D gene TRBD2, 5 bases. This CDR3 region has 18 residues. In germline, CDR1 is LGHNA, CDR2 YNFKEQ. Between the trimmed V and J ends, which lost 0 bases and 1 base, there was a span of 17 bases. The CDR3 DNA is TGTGCCAGCAGCCAAGATAGGGCGACTCTAGCCGGCACAGATACGCAGTATTTT. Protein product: CASSQDRATLAGTDTQYF.